Each of the 15 T cell receptor beta chains below was sequenced from the same sample in a study of T cell responses to AZD1222 COVID-19 vaccine. Libraries were prepared by immunoSEQ multiplex PCR; TCRdb keeps only in-frame clonotypes and omits some of them. Altogether 70,000 to 95,000 clones are present, roughly 88% being singletons, with the ten largest covering approximately 5%. The source material was peripheral blood, sampled on day 0 of MenACWY control vaccination. These receptors all stem from an adult in good health.

Details on this clone: The junction differs from germline at one of its ends, possibly a read error. The rearrangement joins TRBV10-3 to TRBJ2-5, with D uncertain. The CDR3 consists of 13 residues. Per the germline V gene, CDR1 is ENHRY and CDR2 is SYGVKD. The CDR3 sequence is CAINEQPQETQYF. In DNA, the CDR3 is TGTGCCATCAATGAGCAGCCTCAAGAGACCCAGTACTTC.

The V call is TRBV28, the J call TRBJ1-5; D call uncertain. Trimming shortened V by 2 bases and J by 1 base, and 15 bases separated the two germline ends. Per the germline V gene, CDR1 is MDHEN and CDR2 is SYDVKM. The CDR3 extends over 17 amino acids. The CDR3 nucleotides are TGTGCCAGCAGTTTACTGGTAGGAGGAGGGAGCAATCAGCCCCAGCATTTT. Protein sequence: CASSLLVGGGSNQPQHF.

The CDR3 region is CASSQYPGKGYEQYF. As DNA, the CDR3 is TGTGCCAGCAGCCAATACCCGGGGAAGGGCTACGAGCAGTACTTC. V gene TRBV3-1 (or the pseudogene TRBV3-2) combines with J gene TRBJ2-7; tentatively, D is TRBD2 (5 bases). The CDR3 is 15 residues long. The germline V gene has CDR1 LGHDT and CDR2 YNNKEL (reference sequence). Trimming stripped 2 bases from V and 3 bases from J, with 14 bases between.

The chain couples TRBV12-5 to TRBJ2-5; perhaps TRBD2 as D (5 bases). CDR3 length: 11 residues. Trimming stripped 9 bases from V and 5 bases from J, with 10 bases between. From germline, CDR1 is LGHNT and CDR2 FRNRAP. CDR3 nucleotides: TGTGCTAGCTCGGGGTATGAGACCCAGTACTTC. It is translated as CASSGYETQYF. The variable domain in full, completed from reference TRBV12-5 and TRBJ2-5, reads DARVTQTPRHKVTEMGQEVTMRCQPILGHNTVFWYRQTMMQGLELLAYFRNRAPLDDSGMPKDRFSAEMPDATLATLKIQPSEPRDSAVYFCASSGYETQYFGPGTRLLVL.

The chain couples TRBV29-1 to TRBJ2-3; D gene ambiguous. This CDR3 region has 12 residues. Trimming shortened V by 1 base and J by 4 bases, and 6 bases separated the two germline ends. The germline gives CDR1 SQVTM, CDR2 ANQGSEA. The CDR3: CSVEGISDTQYF. The CDR3, as DNA: TGCAGCGTTGAAGGGATTTCAGATACGCAGTATTTT.

This clone has a single count. The chain combines TRBV28 with TRBJ1-2; 9 bases are shared with TRBD1. CDR1 and CDR2 from the germline V gene are MDHEN and SYDVKM. The CDR3 sequence is 16 residues long. With 2 bases clipped from V and 8 bases from J, the junction kept 12 bases outside the gene matches. In DNA form, the CDR3 reads TGTGCCAGCAGTTTAGAAGTAGGGACAGGGAACGGCGGCTACACCTTC. It codes for CASSLEVGTGNGGYTF.

The chain couples TRBV15 to TRBJ2-5, with D possibly matching TRBD1 (5 bases). CDR1 is LNHNV, CDR2 YYDKDF, per germline (reference sequence). The CDR3 is 15 residues long. V gave up 0 bases and J gave up 3 bases, with 11 bases separating them. CDR3 bases: TGTGCCACCAGCAGAGATGTTACAGGTGAAGAGACCCAGTACTTC. Protein product: CATSRDVTGEETQYF.

In this sample, this clone turned up a few times. The chain is built from TRBV7-9 and TRBJ1-2, with D perhaps TRBD1 (5 bases). Germline lookup yields CDR1 SEHNR and CDR2 FQNEAQ (reference sequence). The CDR3 is 12 amino acids. Trimming cost V 5 bases and J 8 bases, with 12 bases left between them. The CDR3 DNA sequence: TGTGCCAGCAGCCAGGACAACCGGGGCTACACCTTC. Its protein product is CASSQDNRGYTF.

V gene TRBV5-5 combines with J gene TRBJ2-7; D uncertain. V shed 5 bases and J shed 3 bases, with 18 bases lying between them. The germline V gene has CDR1 SGHKS and CDR2 YYEKEE (reference sequence). This CDR3 contains 15 residues. CDR3 DNA sequence: TGTGCCAGCAGACCTACGGGCAGCCACAGCTACGAGCAGTACTTC. Translating it yields CASRPTGSHSYEQYF.

V is TRBV6-5 and J is TRBJ1-1, with D unclear. Germline V gene sequence: CDR1 MNHEY, CDR2 SVGAGI. V shed 6 bases and J shed 3 bases, with 8 bases lying between them. The CDR3 loop spans 12 amino acids. DNA for the CDR3: TGTGCCAGCAGAGACGGGGACACTGAAGCTTTCTTT. Protein product: CASRDGDTEAFF.

V and J are TRBV6-5 and TRBJ1-2, with 10 bases fitting TRBD1. Germline values: CDR1 MNHEY, CDR2 SVGAGI. The CDR3 covers 14 residues. The junction had 5 bases not matched to a gene; V was cut back by 6 bases and J by 4 bases. The CDR3 DNA follows: TGTGCCAGCAGGGCGGGACAGGGGATCTATGGCTACACCTTC. Its translation is CASRAGQGIYGYTF.

V gene TRBV4-3 combines with J gene TRBJ2-3; TRBD2 agrees at 8 bases. V lost 1 base, J lost 2 bases, and 8 bases stayed unmatched. The CDR3 length is 17 residues. Looked up from germline, CDR1 is LGHNA and CDR2 is YSLEER. CDR3 in amino acids: CASSQATSGSFTDTQYF. The CDR3, as DNA: TGCGCCAGCAGCCAAGCTACTAGCGGTTCTTTCACAGATACGCAGTATTTT.

The chain uses TRBV19 and TRBJ1-6, with D maybe TRBD1 (6 bases). This CDR3 contains 13 residues. V gave up 8 bases and J gave up 10 bases, with 15 bases separating them. The germline gives CDR1 LNHDA, CDR2 SQIVND (reference sequence). The DNA for the CDR3 is TGTGCCAGTTCGGCCAGGGGTAACTCACCCCTCCACTTT. This codes for CASSARGNSPLHF.

This clone was recorded once. V is TRBV24-1 and J is TRBJ2-1, with 11 nucleotides matching TRBD2. V was pared by 5 bases and J by 5 bases, with 4 bases of the junction left unmatched. The CDR3 contains 15 residues. Germline V gene lookup returns CDR1 KGHDR and CDR2 SFDVKD. The CDR3 region has the DNA TGTGCCACCAGTGTATCACTAGCGGGAGACAATGAGCAGTTCTTC. This codes for CATSVSLAGDNEQFF.

J is TRBJ2-5 and V is TRBV7-9, with 11 bases matching TRBD2. Germline CDR1 SEHNR, CDR2 FQNEAQ (reference sequence). The CDR3 runs to 14 residues. The ends lost 0 bases at V and 7 bases at J; junction bases unmatched: 1. The CDR3 spells CASSLALAGATQYF. CDR3 nucleotide sequence: TGTGCCAGCAGCTTAGCACTAGCGGGAGCGACCCAGTACTTC.